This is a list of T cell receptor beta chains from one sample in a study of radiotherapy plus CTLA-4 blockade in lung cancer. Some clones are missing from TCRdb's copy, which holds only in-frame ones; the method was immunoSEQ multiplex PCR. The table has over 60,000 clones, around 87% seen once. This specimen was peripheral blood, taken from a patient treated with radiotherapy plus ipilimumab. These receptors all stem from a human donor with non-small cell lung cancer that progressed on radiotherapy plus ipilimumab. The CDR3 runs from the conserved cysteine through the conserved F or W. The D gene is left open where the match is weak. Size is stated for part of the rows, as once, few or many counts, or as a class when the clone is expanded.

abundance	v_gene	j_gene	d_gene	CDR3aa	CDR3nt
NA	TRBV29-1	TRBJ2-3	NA	CSVVASAASTDTQYF	TGCAGCGTTGTTGCTAGCGCTGCTAGCACAGATACGCAGTATTTT
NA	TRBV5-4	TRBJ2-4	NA	CASSLQLAKNIQYF	TGTGCCAGCAGCTTGCAGCTAGCCAAAAACATTCAGTACTTC
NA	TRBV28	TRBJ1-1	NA	CASSLSENTEAFF	TGTGCCAGCAGTTTATCTGAGAACACTGAAGCTTTCTTT
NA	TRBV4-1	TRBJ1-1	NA	CASSQEGSMNTEAFF	TGCGCCAGCAGCCAAGAAGGAAGTATGAACACTGAAGCTTTCTTT
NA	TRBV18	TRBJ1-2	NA	CASSPPSGIHGYTF	TGTGCCAGCTCACCACCGTCCGGGATTCATGGCTACACCTTC
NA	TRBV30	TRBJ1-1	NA	CAWRRIGRAPNTEAFF	TGTGCCTGGAGGAGGATAGGGAGGGCCCCAAACACTGAAGCTTTCTTT
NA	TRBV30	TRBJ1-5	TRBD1	CAWSAAQGVKNQPQHF	TGTGCCTGGAGTGCGGCTCAGGGGGTAAAAAATCAGCCCCAGCATTTT
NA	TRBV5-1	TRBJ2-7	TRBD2	CASRPQGTSGYSIF	TGCGCCAGCAGACCGCAGGGGACTAGCGGTTATTCGATCTTC
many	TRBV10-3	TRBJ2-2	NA	CAMADTGELFF	TGTGCCATGGCGGACACCGGGGAGCTGTTTTTT
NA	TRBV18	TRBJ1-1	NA	CASSPWGRTEAFF	TGTGCCAGCTCACCCTGGGGGCGGACTGAAGCTTTCTTT
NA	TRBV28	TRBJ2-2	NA	CASRRLTGELFF	TGTGCCAGCAGACGACTCACCGGGGAGCTGTTTTTT
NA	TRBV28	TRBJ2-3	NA	CASTSGFADTQYF	TGTGCCAGCACCTCGGGGTTCGCAGATACGCAGTATTTT
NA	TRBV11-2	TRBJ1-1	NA	CASSLDLTREAFF	TGTGCCAGCAGCTTGGACCTAACGCGTGAAGCTTTCTTT
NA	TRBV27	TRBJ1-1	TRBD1	CASSPRTGMNTEAFF	TGTGCCAGCAGTCCTCGGACAGGGATGAACACTGAAGCTTTCTTT